This passage covers 4 T cell receptor beta chains from one sample sequenced in a study of tumor-infiltrating lymphocytes in primary liver carcinoma. Bulk tissue was left unsorted, and RNA and DNA were co-extracted from 20-30 mg of it. A constant-region primer primed TCR beta cDNA synthesis from 400 to 600 ng of total RNA. Sequencing libraries for TCR beta derived from three nested multiplex PCR rounds that used slightly modified ARM-PCR. Both of the initial two PCR rounds ran for around 9 cycles and employed TRBV1-TRBV30 forward primers alongside a C-beta reverse primer. TCRdb ran MiXCR on the multiplex PCR reads and lists one entry per CDR3 protein. This sample yields fewer than 200,000 distinct CDR3 sequences, of which around 85% are seen a single time; approximately 18% belongs to the top ten. Sequencing input: tumor tissue from primary liver carcinoma. These receptors were obtained from a man aged 35 to 55 with primary liver carcinoma and hepatitis B virus infection.

The rearrangement links TRBV6-1 to TRBJ2-1; D is undetermined. The CDR3 has 12 residues. Germline V lookup: CDR1 MNHNS, CDR2 SASEGT. The CDR3 is CVSAPPYNEQFF. CDR3 nucleotides: TGTGTCAGTGCTCCCCCCTACAATGAGCAGTTCTTC.

Only a few counts were recorded for this clonotype. In this CDR3 the conserved last residue, phenylalanine or tryptophan, is missing, so a read error is likely. The gene calls are TRBV28 and TRBJ2-7; D possibly corresponds to TRBD2 (6 bases). Germline CDR1 and CDR2: MDHEN and SYDVKM. V was pared by 9 bases and J by 4 bases, with 19 bases between. This CDR3 spans 14 amino acids. The CDR3 here is CASSRGGLHYEQYY. The DNA for the CDR3 is TGTGCCAGTAGTCGGGGTGGACTACATTACGAGCAGTACTAC.

V and J are TRBV6-1 and TRBJ2-6, with TRBD2 matching over 8 bases. Per germline, CDR1 MNHNS and CDR2 SASEGT. The CDR3 spans 15 residues. V was clipped by 5 bases and J by 11 bases; unmatched bases: 11. CDR3 sequence reads: CASSFGTSAIDVLTF. In DNA form, the CDR3 reads TGTGCCAGCAGTTTTGGGACTAGTGCGATCGACGTCCTGACTTTC.

As for this clonotype: Mismatch with germline at one junction end may stem from a read error. This CDR3 is CASSPRKYEHFF. CDR3 nucleotides: TGTGCCAGCAGCCCCAGGAAGTATGAGCACTTCTTC. The chain joins TRBV7-2 to TRBJ2-1; D is uncertain. This CDR3 comprises 12 residues. Germline V gene sequence: CDR1 SGHTA, CDR2 FQGNSA.